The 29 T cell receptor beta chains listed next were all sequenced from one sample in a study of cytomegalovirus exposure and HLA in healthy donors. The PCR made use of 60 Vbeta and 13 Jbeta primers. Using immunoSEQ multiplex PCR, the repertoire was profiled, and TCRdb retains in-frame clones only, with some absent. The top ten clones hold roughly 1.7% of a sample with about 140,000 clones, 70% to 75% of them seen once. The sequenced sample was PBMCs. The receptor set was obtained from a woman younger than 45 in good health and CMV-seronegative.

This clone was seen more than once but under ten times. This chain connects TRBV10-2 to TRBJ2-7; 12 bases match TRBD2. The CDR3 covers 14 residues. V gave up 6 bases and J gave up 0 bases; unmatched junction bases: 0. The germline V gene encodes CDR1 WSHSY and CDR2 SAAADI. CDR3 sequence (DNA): TGCGCCAGCAGGACTAGCGGGAGCTCCTACGAGCAGTACGTC. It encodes CASRTSGSSYEQYV.

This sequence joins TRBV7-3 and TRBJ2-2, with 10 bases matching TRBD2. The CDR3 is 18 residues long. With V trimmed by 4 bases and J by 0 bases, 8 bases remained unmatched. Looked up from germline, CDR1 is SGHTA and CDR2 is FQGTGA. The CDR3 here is CASSSSGTSAANTGELFF. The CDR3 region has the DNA TGTGCCAGCAGCTCCTCCGGGACTAGCGCGGCGAACACCGGGGAGCTGTTTTTT. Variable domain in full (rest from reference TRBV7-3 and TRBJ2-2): GAGVSQTPSNKVTEKGKYVELRCDPISGHTALYWYRQSLGQGPEFLIYFQGTGAADDSGLPNDRFFAVRPEGSVSTLKIQRTERGDSAVYLCASSSSGTSAANTGELFFGEGSRLTVL.

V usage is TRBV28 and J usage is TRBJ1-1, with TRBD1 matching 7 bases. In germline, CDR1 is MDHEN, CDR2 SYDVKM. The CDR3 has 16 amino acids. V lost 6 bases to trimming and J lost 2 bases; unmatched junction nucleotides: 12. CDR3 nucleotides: TGTGCCAGCAGAATTAACACCGGGACAGTAAACACTGAAGCTTTCTTT. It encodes CASRINTGTVNTEAFF.

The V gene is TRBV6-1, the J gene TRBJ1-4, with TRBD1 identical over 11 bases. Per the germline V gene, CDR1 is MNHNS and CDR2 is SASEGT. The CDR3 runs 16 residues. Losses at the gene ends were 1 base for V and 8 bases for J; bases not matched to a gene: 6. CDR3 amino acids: CASSEGAGTGGEKLFF. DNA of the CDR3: TGTGCCAGCAGTGAAGGCGCTGGGACAGGGGGGGAAAAACTGTTTTTT.

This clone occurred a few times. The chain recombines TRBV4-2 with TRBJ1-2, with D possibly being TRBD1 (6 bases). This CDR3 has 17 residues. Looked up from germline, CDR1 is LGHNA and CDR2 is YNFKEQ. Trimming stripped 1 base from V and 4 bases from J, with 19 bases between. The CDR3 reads CASSQVVAGAPIYGYTF. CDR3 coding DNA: TGTGCCAGCAGCCAAGTAGTGGCAGGGGCCCCTATCTATGGCTACACCTTC.

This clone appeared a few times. CDR3 residues: CASSLLAGGHTDTQYF. The CDR3 DNA is TGCGCCAGCAGCCTCCTAGCGGGAGGCCACACAGATACGCAGTATTTT. The V gene is TRBV4-1, the J gene TRBJ2-3; TRBD2 aligns across 11 bases. Per the germline V gene, CDR1 is MGHRA and CDR2 is YSYEKL. Losses at the gene ends were 4 bases for V and 2 bases for J; bases not matched to a gene: 5. This CDR3 spans 16 amino acids.

As DNA, the CDR3 is TGCGCCAGCAGCGCGGACAGGGGAGATCCTTTCTTT. It is translated as CASSADRGDPFF. The chain uses TRBV5-1 and TRBJ1-1; 9 bases are a match to TRBD1. Germline V CDR1 and CDR2: SGHRS, YFSETQ. Trimming took 4 bases from V and 12 from J; bases not matched to a gene: 7. This CDR3 spans 12 amino acids.

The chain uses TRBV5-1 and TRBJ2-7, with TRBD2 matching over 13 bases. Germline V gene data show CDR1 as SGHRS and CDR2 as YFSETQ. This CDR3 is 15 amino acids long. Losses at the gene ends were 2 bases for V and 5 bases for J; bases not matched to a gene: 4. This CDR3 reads CASSFTSGRVDEQYF. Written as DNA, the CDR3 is TGCGCCAGCAGCTTTACTAGCGGGAGGGTCGACGAGCAGTACTTC.

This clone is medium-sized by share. As DNA, the CDR3 is TGTGCCAGCAGCTTAGATCCTTGGAGAGGTACTAGCGGGAGGCCCTACGAGCAGTACTTC. Protein sequence: CASSLDPWRGTSGRPYEQYF. V and J are TRBV11-2 and TRBJ2-7; 12 nucleotides match TRBD2. This CDR3 spans 20 amino acids. J gave up 2 bases and V 0 bases, and 14 bases lay outside the gene matches. Germline lookup yields CDR1 SGHAT and CDR2 FQNNGV.

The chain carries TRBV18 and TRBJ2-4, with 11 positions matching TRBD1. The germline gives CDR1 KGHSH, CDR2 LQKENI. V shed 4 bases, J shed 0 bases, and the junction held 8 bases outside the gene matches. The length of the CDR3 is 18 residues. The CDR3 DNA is TGTGCCAGCTCACAGGACAGGGGGCCCCTTCTAGCCAAAAACATTCAGTACTTC. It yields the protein CASSQDRGPLLAKNIQYF.

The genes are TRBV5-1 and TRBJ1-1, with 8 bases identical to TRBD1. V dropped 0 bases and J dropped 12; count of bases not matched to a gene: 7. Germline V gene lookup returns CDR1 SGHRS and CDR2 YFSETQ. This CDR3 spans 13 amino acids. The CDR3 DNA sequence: TGCGCCAGCAGCTTGGCGAGACAGGGGCCTTCTTTCTTT. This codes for CASSLARQGPSFF.

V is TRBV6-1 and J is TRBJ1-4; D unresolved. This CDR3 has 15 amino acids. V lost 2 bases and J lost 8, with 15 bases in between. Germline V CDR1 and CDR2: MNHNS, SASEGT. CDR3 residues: CASSENRETREKLFF. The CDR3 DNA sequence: TGTGCCAGCAGTGAAAATCGGGAAACGCGCGAAAAACTGTTTTTT.

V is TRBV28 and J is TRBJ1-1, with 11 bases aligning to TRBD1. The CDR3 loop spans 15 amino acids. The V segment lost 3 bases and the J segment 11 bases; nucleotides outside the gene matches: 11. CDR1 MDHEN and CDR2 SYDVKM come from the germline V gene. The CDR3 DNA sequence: TGTGCCAGCAGTTTTTTGTTCGGACAGGGGGCTCGGGCTTTCTTT. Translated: CASSFLFGQGARAFF.

The chain's CDR3 is CSVQRQGGYAGYTF. The DNA of the CDR3 is TGCAGCGTTCAACGGCAGGGAGGTTATGCTGGCTACACCTTC. V is TRBV29-1 and J is TRBJ1-2, with D maybe TRBD1 (5 bases). The CDR3 runs 14 residues. CDR1 and CDR2 (germline): SQVTM, ANQGSEA. V shed 5 bases and J shed 7 bases, with 20 bases lying between them.

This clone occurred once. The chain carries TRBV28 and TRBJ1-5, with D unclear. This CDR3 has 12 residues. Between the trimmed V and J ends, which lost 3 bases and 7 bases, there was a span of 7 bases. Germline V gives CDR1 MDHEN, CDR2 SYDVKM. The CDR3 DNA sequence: TGTGCCAGCAGTTTCGGTTTACAGCCCCAGCATTTT. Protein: CASSFGLQPQHF.

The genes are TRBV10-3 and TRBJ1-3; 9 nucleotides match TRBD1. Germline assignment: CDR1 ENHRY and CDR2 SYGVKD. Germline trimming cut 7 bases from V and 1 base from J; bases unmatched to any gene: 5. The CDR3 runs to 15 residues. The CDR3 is CAITDRGDSGNTIYF. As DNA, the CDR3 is TGTGCCATCACTGACAGGGGGGATTCTGGAAACACCATATATTTT.

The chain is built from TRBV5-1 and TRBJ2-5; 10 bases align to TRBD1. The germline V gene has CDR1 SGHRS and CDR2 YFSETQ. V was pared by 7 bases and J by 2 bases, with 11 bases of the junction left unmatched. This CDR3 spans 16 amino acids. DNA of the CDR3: TGCGCCAGCGTAGGGACAGGGGAGGTGCAGCAAGAGACCCAGTACTTC. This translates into CASVGTGEVQQETQYF.

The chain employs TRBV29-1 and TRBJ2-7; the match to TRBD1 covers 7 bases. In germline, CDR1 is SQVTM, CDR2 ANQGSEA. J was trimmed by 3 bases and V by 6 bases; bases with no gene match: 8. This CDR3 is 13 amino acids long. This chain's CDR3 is CSVAGAGGYEQYF. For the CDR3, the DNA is TGCAGCGTGGCTGGGGCAGGGGGCTACGAGCAGTACTTC.

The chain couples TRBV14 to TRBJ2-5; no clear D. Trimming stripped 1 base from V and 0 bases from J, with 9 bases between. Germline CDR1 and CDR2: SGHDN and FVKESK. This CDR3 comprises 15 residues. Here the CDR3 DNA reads TGTGCCAGCAGCCAAGGTCCCGTGTACCAAGAGACCCAGTACTTC. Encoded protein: CASSQGPVYQETQYF.

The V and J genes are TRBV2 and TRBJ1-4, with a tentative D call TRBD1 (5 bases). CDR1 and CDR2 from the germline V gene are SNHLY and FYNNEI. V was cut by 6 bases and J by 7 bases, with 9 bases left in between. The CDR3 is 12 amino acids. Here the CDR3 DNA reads TGTGCCAGCAGCCAGGGAGGTGAAAAACTGTTTTTT. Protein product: CASSQGGEKLFF.

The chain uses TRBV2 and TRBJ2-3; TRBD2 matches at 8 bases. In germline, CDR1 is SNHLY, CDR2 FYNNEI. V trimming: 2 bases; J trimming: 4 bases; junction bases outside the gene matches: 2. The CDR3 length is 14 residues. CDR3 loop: CASSEPAGADTQYF. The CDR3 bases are TGTGCCAGCAGTGAACCAGCGGGAGCAGATACGCAGTATTTT.

This CDR3 reads CASIWDRGQPQHF. CDR3 in DNA: TGTGCCAGCATTTGGGACAGGGGCCAGCCCCAGCATTTT. The genes are TRBV2 and TRBJ1-5, with 10 bases identical to TRBD1. The J segment lost 7 bases and the V segment lost 7 bases, leaving 4 bases of the junction unmatched. CDR3 length equals 13 residues. Germline V gene sequence: CDR1 SNHLY, CDR2 FYNNEI.

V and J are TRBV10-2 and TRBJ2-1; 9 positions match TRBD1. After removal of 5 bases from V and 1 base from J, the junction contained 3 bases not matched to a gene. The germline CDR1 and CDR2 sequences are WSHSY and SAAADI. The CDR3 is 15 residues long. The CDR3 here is CASSRGQGSYNEQFF. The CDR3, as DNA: TGCGCCAGCAGTCGCGGACAGGGGTCCTACAATGAGCAGTTCTTC.

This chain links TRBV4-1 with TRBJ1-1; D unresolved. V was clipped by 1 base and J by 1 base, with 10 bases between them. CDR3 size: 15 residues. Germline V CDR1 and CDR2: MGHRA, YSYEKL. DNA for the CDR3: TGCGCCAGCAGCCAAGTTGGACTTTCGAACACTGAAGCTTTCTTT. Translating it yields CASSQVGLSNTEAFF.

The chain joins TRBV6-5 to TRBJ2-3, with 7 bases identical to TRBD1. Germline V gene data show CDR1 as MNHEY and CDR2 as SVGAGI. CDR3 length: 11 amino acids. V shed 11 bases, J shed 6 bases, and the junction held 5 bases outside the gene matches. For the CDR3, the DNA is TGTGCCGCGCACAGGGGTGATACGCAGTATTTT. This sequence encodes CAAHRGDTQYF.

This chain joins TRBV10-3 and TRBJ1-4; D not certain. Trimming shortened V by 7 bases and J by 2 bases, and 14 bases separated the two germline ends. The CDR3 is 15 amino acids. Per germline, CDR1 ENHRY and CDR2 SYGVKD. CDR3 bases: TGTGCCATCAAGCCGGGTGACGGGACTAATGAAAAACTGTTTTTT. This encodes CAIKPGDGTNEKLFF.

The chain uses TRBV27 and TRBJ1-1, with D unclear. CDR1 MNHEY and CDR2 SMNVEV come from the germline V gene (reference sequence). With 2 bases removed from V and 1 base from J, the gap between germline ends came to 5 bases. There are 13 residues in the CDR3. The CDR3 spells CASSLPGNTEAFF. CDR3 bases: TGTGCCAGCAGTTTACCCGGGAACACTGAAGCTTTCTTT.

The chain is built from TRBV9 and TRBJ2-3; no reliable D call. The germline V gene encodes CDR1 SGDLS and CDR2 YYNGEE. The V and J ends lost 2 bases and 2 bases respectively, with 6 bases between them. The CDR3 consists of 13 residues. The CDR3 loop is CASSVGVTDTQYF. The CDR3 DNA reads TGTGCCAGCAGCGTGGGCGTCACAGATACGCAGTATTTT. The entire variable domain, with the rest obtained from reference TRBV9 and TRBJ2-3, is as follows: DSGVTQTPKHLITATGQRVTLRCSPRSGDLSVYWYQQSLDQGLQFLIQYYNGEERAKGNILERFSAQQFPDLHSELNLSSLELGDSALYFCASSVGVTDTQYFGPGTRLTVL.

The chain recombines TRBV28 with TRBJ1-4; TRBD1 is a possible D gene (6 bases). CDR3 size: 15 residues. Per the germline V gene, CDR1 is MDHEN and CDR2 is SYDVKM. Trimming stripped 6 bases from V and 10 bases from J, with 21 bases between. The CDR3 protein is CASRPPTGGPGKLFF. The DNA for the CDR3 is TGTGCCAGCAGACCACCGACAGGAGGCCCTGGAAAACTGTTTTTT.